Listed here are 9 T cell receptor beta chains from one sample, sequenced in a study of blood T cells in healthy people across ages. A second PCR of about 7 to 12 cycles used a sample-barcoded 5' primer and a J-beta primer mix. MiXCR was run by TCRdb on the 5' RACE reads, yielding one entry per CDR3 protein. The sample has around 870,000 distinct CDR3 sequences, 29% seen once. Sequencing was carried out using blood. These receptors were obtained from a woman aged 80 or over in good health.

V gene TRBV2 combines with J gene TRBJ1-4; D is undetermined. Per germline, CDR1 SNHLY and CDR2 FYNNEI. The CDR3 has 14 residues. The ends were cut back, 2 bases at V and 5 bases at J, with 9 bases in the middle. DNA for the CDR3: TGTGCCAGCAGTGAATTTCGGCAGAATGAAAAACTGTTTTTT. It encodes CASSEFRQNEKLFF.

The table lists this clonotype with a few counts. This may come from a read error, since a much larger clone is one base off. V is TRBV5-1 and J is TRBJ2-5; the match to TRBD1 covers 8 bases. CDR1 is SGHRS and CDR2 is YFSETQ in the germline V gene. The CDR3 spans 15 residues. With V trimmed by 0 bases and J by 11 bases, 12 bases remained unmatched. In nucleotides, the CDR3 is TGCGCCAGCAGCTTGGATACAGGGGGAATGAATGAGCAGTACTTC. Translated, it gives CASSLDTGGMNEQYF.

This clonotype was detected ten times or more. V is TRBV27 and J is TRBJ1-6; TRBD1 aligns across 8 bases. Per germline, CDR1 MNHEY and CDR2 SMNVEV (reference sequence). V dropped 6 bases and J dropped 9; count of bases not matched to a gene: 13. This CDR3 region has 16 residues. CDR3 sequence: CASSSRQTGVGSPLHF. CDR3 DNA: TGTGCCAGCAGCTCGCGACAGACAGGGGTGGGTTCACCCCTCCACTTT.

This clonotype was observed at least ten times. The J gene is TRBJ1-2, the V gene TRBV7-9; the D gene is possibly TRBD1 (6 bases). This CDR3 contains 16 residues. Germline CDR1 is SEHNR and CDR2 is FQNEAQ (reference sequence). The germline V and J ends were trimmed by 5 bases and 4 bases, with 20 bases remaining between them. The chain's CDR3 is CASSPLSPQGSYGYTF. DNA of the CDR3: TGTGCCAGCAGCCCACTAAGCCCGCAGGGGTCCTATGGCTACACCTTC.

This clonotype has at least ten counts. This sequence joins TRBV5-6 and TRBJ2-4; 8 nucleotides match TRBD1. V was pared by 4 bases and J by 7 bases, with 13 bases of the junction left unmatched. The CDR3 is 16 residues long. Germline V gene data show CDR1 as SGHDT and CDR2 as YYEEEE. The CDR3, as DNA: TGTGCCAGCAGCCATTTACAGGGGGAAGCTTGGAACATTCAGTACTTC. As protein: CASSHLQGEAWNIQYF.

There are many counts of this clonotype. This chain connects TRBV6-1 to TRBJ2-3, with 9 bases fitting TRBD1. This CDR3 has 16 amino acids. V dropped 4 bases and J dropped 2; count of bases not matched to a gene: 7. CDR1 and CDR2 from the germline V gene are MNHNS and SASEGT. The CDR3 DNA is TGTGCCAGCAGTGGAGGACAGGGGCACTCCACAGATACGCAGTATTTT. It translates to CASSGGQGHSTDTQYF.

This clonotype has a count of ten or more. The V call is TRBV7-9, the J call TRBJ2-3; tentatively, D is TRBD1 or TRBD2 (5 bases each). CDR1 and CDR2 from the germline V gene are SEHNR and FQNEAQ (reference sequence). There are 15 residues in the CDR3. The V gene lost 3 bases and the J gene lost 4 bases, with 14 bases spanning the gap. The CDR3 is CASSLGTVNPDTQYF. CDR3 sequence (DNA): TGTGCCAGCAGCTTGGGGACGGTCAACCCAGATACGCAGTATTTT.

This clonotype has a count of ten or more. The chain has TRBV6-2 or TRBV6-3 and TRBJ2-1; 8 bases agree with TRBD2. The CDR3 has 15 amino acids. Germline CDR1 reads MNHEY; CDR2 reads SVGEGT. V lost 2 bases and J lost 3; bases outside the gene matches: 3. The CDR3 nucleotides read TGTGCCAGCAGTTACCTGCGGGGGGACTACAATGAGCAGTTCTTC. This gives the protein CASSYLRGDYNEQFF.

This clonotype was counted ten times or more. V and J are TRBV29-1 and TRBJ2-1; 7 nucleotides match TRBD1. The CDR3 consists of 14 residues. From germline, CDR1 is SQVTM and CDR2 ANQGSEA. The junction had 8 bases not matched to a gene; V was cut back by 6 bases and J by 3 bases. The CDR3 region has the DNA TGCAGCGTCGTCGGCGACAGGGACTACAATGAGCAGTTCTTC. It yields the protein CSVVGDRDYNEQFF.